What follows are 25 T cell receptor beta chains derived from one specimen sequenced in a study of patients and donors after allogeneic stem cell transplantation. TCRdb called the RT-PCR reads again in MiXCR, with one record for every CDR3 protein. The table shows about 960,000 distinct CDR3 sequences, with roughly 17% occurring only once. Sequencing was carried out using blood, either unsorted or a sorted T cell fraction (not recorded which). The receptors originated from a human donor who was either an allogeneic HSCT recipient or a stem cell or donor lymphocyte infusion donor (not recorded which). It is not recorded whose cells these are; they may come from a transplant donor.

Only a few counts were recorded for this clonotype. The rearrangement links TRBV2 to TRBJ1-4; D is unresolved. The V end was cut by 4 bases, the J end by 8 bases, with 11 bases between. Germline CDR1 SNHLY, CDR2 FYNNEI. The CDR3 extends over 13 amino acids. CDR3 DNA: TGTGCCAGCAGTGGAGACGGGCGGGAAAAACTGTTTTTT. Translating gives CASSGDGREKLFF.

The V call is TRBV20-1, the J call TRBJ2-7; no clear D. In germline, CDR1 is DFQATT, CDR2 SNEGSKA (reference sequence). V dropped 5 bases and J dropped 4 bases, with 15 bases sitting between them. This CDR3 is built from 13 residues. For the CDR3, the DNA is TGCAGTGCTTTCCAAAAGGGATCGTACGAGCAGTACTTC. Translated: CSAFQKGSYEQYF.

The chain couples TRBV7-9 to TRBJ2-1, with unresolved D. The V gene lost 6 bases and the J gene lost 10 bases, with 22 bases spanning the gap. The CDR3 covers 15 residues. CDR1 and CDR2 from the germline V gene are SEHNR and FQNEAQ (reference sequence). The CDR3 region has the DNA TGTGCCAGCAGTTCACAGAGAAGGGCAATGGGCGAGCAGTTCTTC. Translating it yields CASSSQRRAMGEQFF.

CDR3 residues: CATSRDPGRGNGYTF. The DNA of the CDR3 is TGTGCCACCAGCAGAGATCCCGGACGGGGGAATGGCTACACCTTC. J is TRBJ1-2 and V is TRBV15; TRBD1 is a possible D gene (5 bases). The V and J ends lost 0 bases and 6 bases respectively, with 14 bases between them. The length of the CDR3 is 15 residues. Germline CDR1 is LNHNV and CDR2 is YYDKDF (reference sequence).

The rearrangement links TRBV6-2 or TRBV6-3 to TRBJ2-3; D is uncertain. This CDR3 has 12 residues. Germline loops: CDR1 MNHEY, CDR2 SVGEGT. The V end lost 8 bases, the J end lost 5 bases, and 11 bases lay between the germline ends. As DNA, the CDR3 is TGTGCCAGCGAAGGGCGCGGAGATACGCAGTATTTT. Its translation: CASEGRGDTQYF.

This clonotype was counted a few times. The chain employs TRBV7-8 and TRBJ2-7; 7 bases match TRBD2. V shed 2 bases and J 6 bases; nucleotides not matched to a gene: 7. CDR1 is SGHVS, CDR2 FQNEAQ, per germline. The CDR3 extends over 14 amino acids. For the CDR3, the DNA is TGTGCCAGCAGCTTACCGGGAGGATCGGGCGAGCAGTACTTC. Translating gives CASSLPGGSGEQYF.

The chain combines TRBV10-3 with TRBJ2-1; 10 nucleotides line up with TRBD2. The germline gives CDR1 ENHRY, CDR2 SYGVKD. The CDR3 runs 16 residues. V lost 5 bases and J lost 3; bases outside the gene matches: 7. CDR3 nucleotide sequence: TGTGCCATCAGTTACTCAGCGGGAGGGAACTACAATGAGCAGTTCTTC. Amino acids: CAISYSAGGNYNEQFF.

J is TRBJ1-1 and V is TRBV12-3 or TRBV12-4; 7 nucleotides align to TRBD1. The length of the CDR3 is 13 residues. V lost 5 bases to trimming and J lost 10 bases; unmatched junction nucleotides: 10. DNA for the CDR3: TGTGCCAGCAGTCTTTACCGACAGGGAGCAGCTTTCTTT. Translating gives CASSLYRQGAAFF.

This clonotype has a handful of counts. V gene TRBV7-2 combines with J gene TRBJ2-5, with a weak D call TRBD2 (5 bases). The CDR3 is 15 residues long. Germline V gene lookup returns CDR1 SGHTA and CDR2 FQGNSA. Trimming left V 6 bases short and J 5 bases short, with 19 bases between. The CDR3 loop reads CASSDSSGGWETQYF. CDR3 bases: TGTGCCAGCAGTGACTCTTCGGGCGGGTGGGAGACCCAGTACTTC.

The V call is TRBV12-3 or TRBV12-4, the J call TRBJ1-1; D might be TRBD1 (6 bases). The CDR3 contains 15 residues. The V end was cut by 3 bases, the J end by 4 bases, with 15 bases between. The CDR3 loop reads CASSLGAGGVTEAFF. The CDR3 bases are TGTGCCAGCAGTTTGGGGGCTGGAGGCGTCACTGAAGCTTTCTTT.

The chain links TRBV20-1 to TRBJ1-6; D might be TRBD1 (5 bases). The CDR3 is 14 residues long. V lost 5 bases and J lost 8, with 16 bases in between. CDR1 and CDR2 (germline): DFQATT, SNEGSKA (reference sequence). The CDR3 DNA is TGCAGTGCTCGGCGCGCAGGGTCAGATTCACCCCTCCACTTT. Amino acids: CSARRAGSDSPLHF.

As concerns this clonotype: Mismatch with germline at one junction end may stem from a read error. The gene calls are TRBV7-7 and TRBJ2-5; 11 bases fit TRBD2. Per germline, CDR1 SSHAT and CDR2 FNYEAQ (reference sequence). The CDR3 has 16 residues. In DNA form, the CDR3 reads TGTGCTAGCAGTGCTTCTAGCGGGGGGTCAGGGGAGACCCAGTACTTC. It yields the protein CASSASSGGSGETQYF.

This clonotype was seen only a few times. V and J are TRBV12-3 or TRBV12-4 and TRBJ1-2; no firm D call. This CDR3 spans 14 amino acids. Trimming took off 4 bases at V and 0 bases at J, with 9 bases between the two ends. The chain's CDR3 is CASSSPAPNYGYTF. DNA of the CDR3: TGTGCCAGCAGTTCGCCCGCGCCTAACTATGGCTACACCTTC.

This clonotype has more than one count but fewer than ten. This chain links TRBV11-2 with TRBJ1-2, with 7 bases fitting TRBD1. J lost 8 bases, V lost 5 bases, and 14 bases had no gene match. Germline V gene sequence: CDR1 SGHAT, CDR2 FQNNGV. The CDR3 consists of 15 residues. In DNA form, the CDR3 reads TGTGCCAGCAGCCCTTTGACAGGGATCAAGGAAGGCTACACCTTC. Its translation is CASSPLTGIKEGYTF.

This chain joins TRBV10-3 and TRBJ2-5; TRBD2 is a possible D gene (6 bases). The germline V gene has CDR1 ENHRY and CDR2 SYGVKD. Trimming left V 4 bases short and J 4 bases short, with 10 bases between. The CDR3 sequence is 13 residues long. The CDR3 region is CAISGDFGETQYF. DNA of the CDR3: TGTGCCATCAGTGGGGACTTTGGAGAGACCCAGTACTTC.

The genes are TRBV6-2 or TRBV6-3 and TRBJ1-1; TRBD1 aligns across 10 bases. Germline-derived CDR1 and CDR2 are MNHEY and SVGEGT. The CDR3 runs to 16 residues. The V segment lost 8 bases and the J segment 2 bases; nucleotides outside the gene matches: 11. CDR3 sequence: CASDRGRRVVNTEAFF. The CDR3 nucleotides are TGTGCCAGCGACAGGGGGCGTCGGGTTGTAAACACTGAAGCTTTCTTT.

This clonotype was counted only a few times. This rearrangement joins TRBV12-3 or TRBV12-4 to TRBJ1-1; D remains unclear. The ends were cut back, 6 bases at V and 2 bases at J, with 19 bases in the middle. The CDR3 contains 16 residues. CDR3 in amino acids: CASSKTLRVRNTEAFF. The CDR3, as DNA: TGTGCCAGCAGCAAGACGTTAAGGGTCCGTAACACTGAAGCTTTCTTT.

A word on this clonotype: The junction and the germline gene differ at one end; a read error may be behind it. The chain recombines TRBV7-2 with TRBJ2-1; TRBD2 agrees at 8 bases. Germline V gives CDR1 SGHTA, CDR2 FQGNSA. This CDR3 is built from 14 residues. In DNA form, the CDR3 reads TGTGCCAGCAGTTTAGGACTAGCTAAAGATGAGCAGTTCTTC. It is translated as CASSLGLAKDEQFF. Using reference TRBV7-2 and TRBJ2-1 for the parts outside the CDR3, the full variable domain is GAGVSQSPSNKVTEKGKDVELRCDPISGHTALYWYRQSLGQGLEFLIYFQGNSAPDKSGLPSDRFSAERTGGSVSTLTIQRTQQEDSAVYLCASSLGLAKDEQFFGPGTRLTVL.

There are a few counts of this clonotype. V gene TRBV29-1 combines with J gene TRBJ1-2, with D perhaps TRBD1 (6 bases). Germline lookup yields CDR1 SQVTM and CDR2 ANQGSEA. V was pared by 3 bases and J by 8 bases, with 25 bases between. The CDR3 runs to 16 residues. Here the CDR3 reads CSVERAGVSQLQGYTF. DNA for the CDR3: TGCAGCGTTGAGCGGGCAGGGGTAAGCCAACTACAGGGCTACACCTTC.

This clonotype was counted a few times. The rearrangement joins TRBV24-1 to TRBJ2-1; the D gene is possibly TRBD2 (6 bases). The V gene lost 4 bases and the J gene lost 14 bases, with 14 bases spanning the gap. There are 12 residues in the CDR3. The germline gives CDR1 KGHDR, CDR2 SFDVKD. Here the CDR3 reads CATSDAGLRKFF. The CDR3 DNA reads TGTGCCACCAGTGACGCGGGACTCAGGAAGTTCTTC.

This clonotype was recorded many times. The V and J genes are TRBV12-3 or TRBV12-4 and TRBJ1-1, with 8 bases lining up with TRBD1. J gave up 4 bases and V 3 bases, and 1 base lay outside the gene matches. The CDR3 has 13 amino acids. CDR3: CASSLDRVTEAFF. The CDR3 bases are TGTGCCAGCAGTTTGGACAGGGTCACTGAAGCTTTCTTT.

This sequence joins TRBV12-3 or TRBV12-4 and TRBJ2-1; the D call may be TRBD1 or TRBD2 (6 bases each). V was trimmed by 3 bases and J by 9 bases, leaving 18 bases between them. The CDR3 contains 15 residues. The CDR3 loop is CASSFGGGSAGEQFF. CDR3 coding DNA: TGTGCCAGCAGTTTCGGAGGGGGGTCGGCGGGTGAGCAGTTCTTC.

This clonotype showed up just a few times. The rearrangement joins TRBV28 to TRBJ2-7, with no clear D. V was clipped by 5 bases and J by 9 bases, with 14 bases between them. CDR3 length: 12 residues. Germline CDR1 MDHEN, CDR2 SYDVKM. The CDR3 here is CASSLETARQYF. CDR3 in DNA: TGTGCCAGCAGTCTTGAAACGGCTAGGCAGTACTTC. The complete variable domain, with remaining parts taken from reference TRBV28 and TRBJ2-7, reads DVKVTQSSRYLVKRTGEKVFLECVQDMDHENMFWYRQDPGLGLRLIYFSYDVKMKEKGDIPEGYSVSREKKERFSLILESASTNQTSMYLCASSLETARQYFGPGTRLTVT.

Only a few counts were recorded for this clonotype. V is TRBV7-2 and J is TRBJ1-4, with 7 bases identical to TRBD1. Germline lookup yields CDR1 SGHTA and CDR2 FQGNSA. This CDR3 has 17 amino acids. The trim removed 3 bases at V and 1 base at J, leaving 8 bases unmatched. This chain's CDR3 is CASSFRQGGLTNEKLFF. DNA of the CDR3: TGTGCCAGCAGCTTCCGACAGGGAGGCCTAACTAATGAAAAACTGTTTTTT.

This sequence joins TRBV5-1 and TRBJ1-5, with 8 bases aligning to TRBD1. There are 14 residues in the CDR3. The germline V gene encodes CDR1 SGHRS and CDR2 YFSETQ. The V gene end was trimmed by 5 bases and the J gene end by 7 bases; junction bases not matched to a gene: 8. The CDR3 loop is CASRPTGDGQPQHF. The CDR3 DNA sequence: TGCGCCAGCAGGCCGACAGGGGATGGGCAGCCCCAGCATTTT.